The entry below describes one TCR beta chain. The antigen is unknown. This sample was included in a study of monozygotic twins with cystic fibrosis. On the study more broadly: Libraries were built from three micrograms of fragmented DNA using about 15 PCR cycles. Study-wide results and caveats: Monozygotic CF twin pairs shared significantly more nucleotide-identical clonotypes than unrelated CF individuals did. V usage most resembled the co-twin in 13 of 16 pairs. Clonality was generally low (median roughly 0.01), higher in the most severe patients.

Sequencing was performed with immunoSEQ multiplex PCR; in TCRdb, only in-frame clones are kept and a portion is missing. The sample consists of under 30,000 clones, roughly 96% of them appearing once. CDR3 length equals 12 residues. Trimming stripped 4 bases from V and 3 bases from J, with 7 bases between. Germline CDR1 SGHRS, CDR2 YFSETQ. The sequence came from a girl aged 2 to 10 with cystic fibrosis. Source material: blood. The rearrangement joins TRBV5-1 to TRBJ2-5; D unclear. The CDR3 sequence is CASSGNKETQYF. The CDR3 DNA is TGCGCCAGCAGCGGGAATAAAGAGACCCAGTACTTC.